Listed below are T cell receptor beta chains from one sample, sequenced in a study of cytomegalovirus exposure and HLA in healthy donors. This table comes from immunoSEQ multiplex PCR, and its TCRdb copy is limited to in-frame clones, with some not included. There are 200,000 to 250,000 clones in the sample; about 85% occur only once, and 0.24% lies in the top ten. Sequences were obtained from PBMCs. These receptors were collected from a girl aged 2 to 9 in good health and CMV-seronegative. Each CDR3 is given with its conserved first and last residue. The D gene is left open where the match is weak. Size is omitted from some rows. Given values are once, few, many or a class for expanded clones.

clone_size,d_call,j_call,v_call,cdr3_nt,cdr3_aa
NA,NA,TRBJ1-2,TRBV5-4,TGTGCCAGCAGCTTGGTCGGAGGCTATGGCTACACCTTC,CASSLVGGYGYTF
few,NA,TRBJ1-1,TRBV6-6,TGTGCCAGCAGTTACTCCGGTAAGATCCGTGAAGCTTTCTTT,CASSYSGKIREAFF
NA,NA,TRBJ1-3,TRBV7-9,TGTGCCAGCAGCTTAGTTGGACTATCGGGAAACACCATATATTTT,CASSLVGLSGNTIYF
NA,TRBD2,TRBJ2-5,TRBV18,TGTGCCAGCTCACCAGAGATGGCGGGGGGGCCGAAGACCCAGTACTTC,CASSPEMAGGPKTQYF
NA,NA,TRBJ2-3,TRBV6-4,TGTGCCAGCAGTGTCGAGGGTGGCGATACGCAGTATTTT,CASSVEGGDTQYF
once,NA,TRBJ2-3,TRBV6-5,TGTGCCAGCGCGGGGGCTGGCACAGATACGCAGTATTTT,CASAGAGTDTQYF
once,NA,TRBJ1-1,TRBV5-1,TGCGCCAGCAGCTTCGATGTCCGGGAAAGAGCTTTCTTT,CASSFDVRERAFF
NA,NA,TRBJ1-1,TRBV6-6,TGTGCCAGCAGTAACCTTAACAGGGCGAACACTGAAGCTTTCTTT,CASSNLNRANTEAFF
NA,TRBD2,TRBJ2-3,TRBV5-6,TGTGCCAGCAGCTTGGCTGGGGGGGTGGGAGATACGCAGTATTTT,CASSLAGGVGDTQYF
NA,NA,TRBJ2-7,TRBV6-1,TGTGCCAGCAGAAATTACCGGGTCTCGACGCGGTACTTC,CASRNYRVSTRYF
NA,NA,TRBJ1-6,TRBV18,TGTGCCAGCTCACCAAGCAAACATAATTCACCCCTCCACTTT,CASSPSKHNSPLHF
NA,TRBD1,TRBJ2-7,TRBV15,TGTGCCACCGCCCCCGGGACAGGGGCCTACGAGCAGTACTTC,CATAPGTGAYEQYF
NA,TRBD1,TRBJ2-1,TRBV7-8,TGTGCCAGCAGCTCGAGACAGGGGGGGGACAATGAGCAGTTCTTC,CASSSRQGGDNEQFF
NA,NA,TRBJ1-4,TRBV6-5,TGTGCCAGCAGAATCTCTGCAACTAATGAAAAACTGTTTTTT,CASRISATNEKLFF
NA,TRBD1,TRBJ1-5,TRBV19,TGTGCCAGTAGTGGGGACAGAAATCAGCCCCAGCATTTT,CASSGDRNQPQHF
NA,TRBD1,TRBJ2-7,TRBV5-1,TGCGCCAGCAGCTTCGGGACAGGCTTGTGGTACGAGCAGTACTTC,CASSFGTGLWYEQYF
NA,TRBD2,TRBJ2-7,TRBV7-6,TGTGCCAGCAGTCTAGCGTCTGGACTAGCCTACGAGCAGTACTTC,CASSLASGLAYEQYF
NA,NA,TRBJ1-2,TRBV7-3,TGTGCCAGCAGCCTTGGGGACAACCTAAGCTTC,CASSLGDNLSF
NA,TRBD1,TRBJ1-2,TRBV6-5,TGTGCCAGCAGTCCAGGGGGCTATGGCTACACCTTC,CASSPGGYGYTF
NA,TRBD2,TRBJ2-1,TRBV6-5,TGTGCCAGCAGGGGAGCGGGGTTCTACAATGAGCAGTTCTTC,CASRGAGFYNEQFF
NA,TRBD2,TRBJ2-5,TRBV6-1,TGTGCCAGCAGGGCCCCTTTTGGCGGGGGAGAGACCCAGTACTTC,CASRAPFGGGETQYF
NA,NA,TRBJ2-2,TRBV7-8,TGTGCCAGCAGCTTAATCGGGTCGGGGGAGCTGTTTTTT,CASSLIGSGELFF
NA,NA,TRBJ1-2,TRBV28,TGTGCCAGCAGTTCGCAGGGCTATCGTTATGGCTACACCTTC,CASSSQGYRYGYTF
NA,NA,TRBJ2-7,TRBV14,TGTGCCAGCAGCCAAGATATCGGGGGGCCTCCCTACGAGCAGTACTTC,CASSQDIGGPPYEQYF
NA,TRBD1,TRBJ1-1,TRBV5-4,TGTGCCAGCAGATCGGACAGGAGGCTAACTGAAGCTTTCTTT,CASRSDRRLTEAFF
NA,TRBD1,TRBJ1-4,TRBV5-4,TGTGCCAGCAGTTTAATCGTGGGACAGACAACTGAAAAACTGTTTTTT,CASSLIVGQTTEKLFF
NA,NA,TRBJ1-5,TRBV10-3,TGTGCCATCAGTGCAGGGAAGGATCAGCCCCAGCATTTT,CAISAGKDQPQHF
NA,TRBD1,TRBJ2-3,TRBV25-1,TGTGCCAGCAGTGAATTCCCGGGACAGGGGACAGATACGCAGTATTTT,CASSEFPGQGTDTQYF
NA,NA,TRBJ1-1,TRBV30,TGTGCCTGGATGCGGGGGGGGACTGAAGCTTTCTTT,CAWMRGGTEAFF
NA,TRBD2,TRBJ2-1,TRBV7-2,TGTGCCAGCAGCTTAGGGGCTAGCGGCCCCTACAATGAGCAGTTCTTC,CASSLGASGPYNEQFF